The 5 T cell receptor beta chains below all came from one sample that was sequenced in a study of T cells in Graves' hyperthyroidism and ophthalmopathy. The investigators amplified TCR beta CDR3 regions from RNA transcripts. Researchers ran a first-round RT-PCR on the TCR CDR3 using the HTBI primer set. TCRdb itself ran the multiplex PCR reads through MiXCR, one entry per CDR3 protein. In the table there are a few hundred thousand distinct CDR3 sequences, less than 25% of which are singletons. The specimen sequenced was blood. These receptors all stem from a man aged 18 to 29 with Graves' hyperthyroidism.

J is TRBJ1-2 and V is TRBV5-8; D is perhaps TRBD1 (6 bases). V was shortened by 4 bases and J by 7 bases, with 17 bases between the two germline ends. The CDR3 is made up of 14 amino acids. Germline-derived CDR1 and CDR2 are SGHTS and YDEGEE. CDR3 region: CASSVQGRHGGYTF. DNA for the CDR3: TGTGCCAGCAGCGTGCAGGGGCGCCATGGTGGCTACACCTTC.

This chain links TRBV6-5 with TRBJ2-2; perhaps TRBD2 as D (7 bases). V shed 4 bases and J shed 4 bases, with 16 bases lying between them. The CDR3 is 16 amino acids. Germline CDR1 reads MNHEY; CDR2 reads SVGAGI. This CDR3 reads CASSSAGGGGTGELFF. As DNA, the CDR3 is TGTGCCAGCAGTTCCGCTGGGGGGGGCGGCACCGGGGAGCTGTTTTTT.

This clonotype was seen repeatedly, ten times or more. The J gene is TRBJ1-1, the V gene TRBV28; D unclear. The V and J ends lost 7 bases and 4 bases respectively, with 10 bases between them. CDR3 size: 12 residues. Germline V gene sequence: CDR1 MDHEN, CDR2 SYDVKM. CDR3 DNA: TGTGCCAGCACCGCCCTTGGCACTGAAGCTTTCTTT. Protein: CASTALGTEAFF.

On this clonotype itself: A much larger clone lies one base from this, so it may be a read error. The chain links TRBV19 to TRBJ1-2; no reliable D call. CDR1 and CDR2 (germline): LNHDA, SQIVND (reference sequence). Trimming removed 3 bases at V and 6 bases at J, with 11 bases between. The length of the CDR3 is 13 residues. The CDR3 region is CASSIVWDHGYTF. DNA of the CDR3: TGTGCCAGTAGTATCGTGTGGGATCATGGCTACACCTTC.

Comments on this clonotype: This may be a read error, as it is one base from a much larger clone. The chain couples TRBV10-3 to TRBJ2-2; 8 bases are shared with TRBD1. CDR3 length: 14 residues. V lost 5 bases, J lost 6 bases, and 5 bases stayed unmatched. The germline gives CDR1 ENHRY, CDR2 SYGVKD. CDR3 DNA sequence: TGTGCCATCAGTATCGACAGGGGTCCCGGGGAGCTGTTTTTT. Protein sequence: CAISIDRGPGELFF.